This T cell receptor (beta chain) was sequenced for a study of somatic mutations in cytotoxic T cells in rheumatoid arthritis. Unmatched junction bases numbered 8, after V lost 5 bases and J lost 1 base. Germline CDR1 reads SQVTM; CDR2 reads ANQGSEA. This CDR3 has 15 residues. The method was immunoSEQ multiplex PCR; TCRdb's version includes in-frame clones alone and lacks a portion of them. The sample contains about 7,400 clones, 80% to 90% of which appear only once. The clonotype was recovered from an older woman with rheumatoid arthritis. Source material: CD8+ T cells sorted from blood. The chain combines TRBV29-1 with TRBJ2-1; 7 nucleotides line up with TRBD2. The DNA of the CDR3 is TGCAGCGTTCTTCGCGGGGAGGGGTCCTACAATGAGCAGTTCTTC. This translates into CSVLRGEGSYNEQFF.